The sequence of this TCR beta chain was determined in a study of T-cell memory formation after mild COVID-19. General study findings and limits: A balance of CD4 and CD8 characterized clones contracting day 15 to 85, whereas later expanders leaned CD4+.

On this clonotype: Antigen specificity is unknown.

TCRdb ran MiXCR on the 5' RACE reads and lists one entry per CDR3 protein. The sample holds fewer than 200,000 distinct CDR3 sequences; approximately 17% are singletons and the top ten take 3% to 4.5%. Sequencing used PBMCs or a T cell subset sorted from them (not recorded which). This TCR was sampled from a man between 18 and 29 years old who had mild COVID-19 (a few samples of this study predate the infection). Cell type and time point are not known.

Here the CDR3 DNA reads TGTGCCAGCTCACTAGCGGACGATACGCAGTATTTT. Translation: CASSLADDTQYF. The chain recombines TRBV5-6 with TRBJ2-3, with 8 bases lining up with TRBD2. In germline, CDR1 is SGHDT, CDR2 YYEEEE. V shed 7 bases and J 6 bases; nucleotides not matched to a gene: 4. The CDR3 sequence is 12 residues long.